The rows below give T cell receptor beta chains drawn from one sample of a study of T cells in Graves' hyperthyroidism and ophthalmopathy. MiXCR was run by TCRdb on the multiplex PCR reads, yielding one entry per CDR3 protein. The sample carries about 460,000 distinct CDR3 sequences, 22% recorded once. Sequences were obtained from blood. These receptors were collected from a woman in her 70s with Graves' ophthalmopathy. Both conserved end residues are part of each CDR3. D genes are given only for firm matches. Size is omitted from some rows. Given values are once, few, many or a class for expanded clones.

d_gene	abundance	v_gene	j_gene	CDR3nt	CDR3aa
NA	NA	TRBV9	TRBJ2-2	TGTGCCAGCAGCGTCTGGGACTCCGGGGAGCTGTTTTTT	CASSVWDSGELFF
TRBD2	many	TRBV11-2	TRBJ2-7	TGTGCCAGCAGCCTGCAACTAGCGGGAGTAAAAAACGAGCAGTACTTC	CASSLQLAGVKNEQYF
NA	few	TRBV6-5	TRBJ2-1	TGTGCCAGCAGTTACTCGGCCACCGGAGGGCTAGCGACAATATACAATGAGCAGTTCTTC	CASSYSATGGLATIYNEQFF
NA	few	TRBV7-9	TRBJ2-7	TGTGCCAGCAGCTTAGGGGCAGCGCTGTACTTC	CASSLGAALYF
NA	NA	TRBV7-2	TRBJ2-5	TGTGCCAGCGCTCGACAAGTCCAAGAGACCCAGTACTTC	CASARQVQETQYF
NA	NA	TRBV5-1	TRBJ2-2	TGCGCCAGCAGCCCCTCCGACCTAAGGACCGGGGAGCTGTTTTTT	CASSPSDLRTGELFF
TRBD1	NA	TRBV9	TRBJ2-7	TGTGCCAGCAGCCCCTCGGACAGGGGGCGAAGCGAGCAGTACTTC	CASSPSDRGRSEQYF
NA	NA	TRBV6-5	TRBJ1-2	TGTGCCAGCAGTTACGCGGCAGCGCAGGGCTATGGCTACACCTTC	CASSYAAAQGYGYTF
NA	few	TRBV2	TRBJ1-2	TGTGCCAGCAGTGCGGACAGCCCCAACTATGGCTACACCTTC	CASSADSPNYGYTF
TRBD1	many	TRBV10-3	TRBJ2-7	TGTGCCATCAGTGTGGGGACAGGATACCTCTACGAGCAGTACTTC	CAISVGTGYLYEQYF
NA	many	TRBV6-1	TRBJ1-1	TGTGCCAGCAGGGGACCCCGGGCGGAGTACACTGAAGCTTTCTTT	CASRGPRAEYTEAFF
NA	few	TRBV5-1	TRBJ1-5	TGCGCCAGCAGCCCCGAGGGGGTGGCCCAGCCCCAGCATTTT	CASSPEGVAQPQHF
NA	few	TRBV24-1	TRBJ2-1	TGTGCCACCAGTGAAGGGACTTCCTACAATGAGCAGTTCTTC	CATSEGTSYNEQFF
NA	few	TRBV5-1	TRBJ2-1	TGCGCCAGCAGCTGGGGACGGATTGAGCAGTTCTTC	CASSWGRIEQFF
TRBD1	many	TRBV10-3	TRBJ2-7	TGTGCCATCAGTGAGACAGGGGGTCACGAGCAGTACTTC	CAISETGGHEQYF
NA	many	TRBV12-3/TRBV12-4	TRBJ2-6	TGTGCCAGCAGTTTAGTTGGGGCCAACGTCCTGACTTTC	CASSLVGANVLTF
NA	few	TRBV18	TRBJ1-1	TGTGCCAGCTCACCGGCGGTGAACACTGAAGCTTTCTTT	CASSPAVNTEAFF
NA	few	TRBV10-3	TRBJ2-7	TGTGCCATCAGCCCCCCAACGTACAGGGCCTCCTACGAGCAGTACTTC	CAISPPTYRASYEQYF
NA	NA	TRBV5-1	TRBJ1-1	TGCGCCAGCAGCTTGAAGGACGGTCTATATCGAGGAGATACTGAAGCTTTCTTT	CASSLKDGLYRGDTEAFF
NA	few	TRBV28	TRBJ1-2	TGTGCCAGCAGTCACCGACGAGGTAACTATGGCTACACCTTC	CASSHRRGNYGYTF
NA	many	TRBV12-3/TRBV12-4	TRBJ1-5	TGTGCCAGCAGTTTGGGGGCGGGGAATCAGCCCCAGCATTTT	CASSLGAGNQPQHF
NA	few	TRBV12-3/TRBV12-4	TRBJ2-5	TGTGCCAGCCCTCCGACAGGCCAAGTGGAGACCCAGTACTTC	CASPPTGQVETQYF
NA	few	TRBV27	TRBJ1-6	TGTGCCAGCAGTTTACCCACCTTGGTTTCACCCCTCCACTTT	CASSLPTLVSPLHF
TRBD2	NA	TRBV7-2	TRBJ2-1	TGTGCCAGCAGCCTGAAAGGGACTAGCGGATACAATGAGCAGTTCTTC	CASSLKGTSGYNEQFF
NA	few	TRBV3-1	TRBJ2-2	TGTGCCAGCAGCCAACTCAGCGGGAACACCGGGGAGCTGTTTTTT	CASSQLSGNTGELFF
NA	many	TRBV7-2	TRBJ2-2	TGTGCCAGCAGCCTAACCGGGAGTAACACCGGGGAGCTGTTTTTT	CASSLTGSNTGELFF
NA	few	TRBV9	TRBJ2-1	TGTGCCAGCAGCGCTAGTAGAAGGAGAAGGGACGATGAGCAGTTCTTC	CASSASRRRRDDEQFF
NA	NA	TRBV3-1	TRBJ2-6	TGTGCCAGCAGCCAAGGACCCAACGTCCTGACTTTC	CASSQGPNVLTF
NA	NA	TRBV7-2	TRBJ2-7	TGTGCCAGCAGCTTAGTCGACGCCGGAAGTTACTCCTACGAGCAGTACTTC	CASSLVDAGSYSYEQYF
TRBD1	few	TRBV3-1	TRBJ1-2	TGTGCCAGCAGCCCTGGACAGGGCAACGGCTACACCTTC	CASSPGQGNGYTF
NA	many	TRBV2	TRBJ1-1	TGTGCCAGCAGTGATGGACACCCCCTCTCAGCTTTCTTT	CASSDGHPLSAFF
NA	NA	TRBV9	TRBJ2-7	TGTGCCAGCAGCGGAGGAAGTGGCAGGGAGGACGAGCAGTACTTC	CASSGGSGREDEQYF
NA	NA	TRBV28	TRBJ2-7	TGTGCCAGCAGTCCTCAATTCAGCTACGAGCAGTACTTC	CASSPQFSYEQYF
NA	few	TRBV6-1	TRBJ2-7	TGTGCCAGCAGTCCGGGACACCGCGGGTGGAGCTCCTACGAGCAGTACTTC	CASSPGHRGWSSYEQYF
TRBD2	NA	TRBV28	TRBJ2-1	TGTGCCAGCACACCGGGACTAGCGGGAGTACGGCAGTTCTTC	CASTPGLAGVRQFF
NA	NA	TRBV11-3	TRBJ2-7	TGTGCCAGCAGCTTTGGGGGTTCGAAGGAGCAGTACTTC	CASSFGGSKEQYF
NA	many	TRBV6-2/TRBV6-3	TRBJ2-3	TGTGCCAGCAGTTCCCCGGGACTCAGCACAGATACGCAGTATTTT	CASSSPGLSTDTQYF
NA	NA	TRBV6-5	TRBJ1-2	TGTGCCAGCAGTTACTCCGGCAGTAGGGGCTACACCTTC	CASSYSGSRGYTF
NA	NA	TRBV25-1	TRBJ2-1	TGTGCCAGCAGTGAATTGTCTGGGAGCTCCTACAATGAGCAGTTCTTC	CASSELSGSSYNEQFF
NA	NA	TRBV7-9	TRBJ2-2	TGTGCCAGCCCGGGGAGGACGAACACCGGGGAGCTGTTTTTT	CASPGRTNTGELFF
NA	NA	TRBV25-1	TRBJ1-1	TGTGCCAGCAGTGATGCGGGGGCGGGCACTGAAGCTTTCTTT	CASSDAGAGTEAFF
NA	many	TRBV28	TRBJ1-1	TGTGCCAGCAGATCGGGGAACACTGAAGCTTTCTTT	CASRSGNTEAFF
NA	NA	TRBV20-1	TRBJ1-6	TGCAGTGCTAGAGTTTCGGGTCCTAAGTCACCCCTCCACTTT	CSARVSGPKSPLHF
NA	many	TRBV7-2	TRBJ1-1	TGTGCCAGCAGCTCCCAACTCAATGAAGCTTTCTTT	CASSSQLNEAFF
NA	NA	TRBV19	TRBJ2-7	TGTGCCAGTAGTATAGGCCCCGGGAACCCCTACGAGCAGTACTTC	CASSIGPGNPYEQYF
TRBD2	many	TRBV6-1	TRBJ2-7	TGTGCCAGCAGCGGTCCGGGTAGCGGGAGGTCCTACGAGCAGTACTTC	CASSGPGSGRSYEQYF
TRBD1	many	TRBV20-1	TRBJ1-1	TGCAGTGCGACGGTATTGGGACAGGGGATCACTGAAGCTTTCTTT	CSATVLGQGITEAFF
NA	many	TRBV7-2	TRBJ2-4	TGTGCCAGCAACATTGGCAGGGGACTACACAAAAACATTCAGTACTTC	CASNIGRGLHKNIQYF
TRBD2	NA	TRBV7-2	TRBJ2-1	TGTGCCAGCAGCTTCCCCGGGACTAGCGGGAAGCAGTTCTTC	CASSFPGTSGKQFF
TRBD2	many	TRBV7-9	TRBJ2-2	TGTGCCAGCAGCTCTCTAGCGGGAGGAGTCACCGGGGAGCTGTTTTTT	CASSSLAGGVTGELFF
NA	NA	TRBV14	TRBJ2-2	TGTGCCAGCAGCGGCCGGGACAAGAACACCGGGGAGCTGTTTTTT	CASSGRDKNTGELFF
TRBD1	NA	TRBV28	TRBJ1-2	TGTGCCAGCAGTTCTCCGGGACAGGGTACCGGCTACACCTTC	CASSSPGQGTGYTF
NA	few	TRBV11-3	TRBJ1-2	TGTGCCAGCAGCCTAGGACAACAGGACTATGGCTACACCTTC	CASSLGQQDYGYTF
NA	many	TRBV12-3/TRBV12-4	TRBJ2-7	TGTGCCAGCAGCCGTCGTGCCACCTCCTACGAGCAGTACTTC	CASSRRATSYEQYF